This TCR beta chain was recovered during a study of blood T cell repertoires in COVID-19. Only in-frame clones appear in the TCRdb table, and some are missing; sequencing was by immunoSEQ multiplex PCR. The repertoire holds about 120,000 clones, with 80% to 90% as singletons. The origin of this receptor is a man aged 35 to 55 with acute or convalescent COVID-19. The sample comprised peripheral blood.

CDR3 region: CASSLLAGNTIYF. The CDR3, as DNA: TGTGCCAGCAGCCTCTTAGCTGGAAACACCATATATTTT. This chain uses TRBV7-2 with TRBJ1-3; unclear D gene. V lost 5 bases to trimming and J lost 2 bases, with 7 bases between them. In germline, CDR1 is SGHTA, CDR2 FQGNSA. The CDR3 totals 13 residues.